This T cell receptor beta chain emerged from a study of read filtering for tumor transcriptome and immune sequencing. Study-wide points: In IR-seq, single-read clonotypes were roughly 82% of clonotypes but around 3.4% of reads.

V lost 0 bases and J 8 bases, leaving 11 bases between the germline ends. The germline V gene encodes CDR1 LGHDT and CDR2 YNNKEL (reference sequence). The CDR3 is 14 residues long. The library was built from about 400 ng RNA with molecular barcoded adaptors for alpha/delta and beta/gamma chains. A single record per CDR3 protein comes from TCRdb applying MiXCR to the reads. The table records approximately 62,000 distinct CDR3 sequences, approximately 18% of them present only once. This clonotype was detected a few times. Its antigen is currently unknown. The source is a donor aged 40 or over with multiple myeloma. The chain recombines TRBV3-1 with TRBJ1-5; a possible D gene is TRBD1 (6 bases). Sequenced input: a population of CD138-negative cells sorted from bone marrow. CDR3 sequence: CASSQELGGEPQHF. In DNA, the CDR3 is TGTGCCAGCAGCCAAGAATTAGGGGGGGAGCCCCAGCATTTT. The complete variable domain, with remaining parts taken from reference TRBV3-1 and TRBJ1-5, reads DTAVSQTPKYLVTQMGNDKSIKCEQNLGHDTMYWYKQDSKKFLKIMFSYNNKELIINETVPNRFSPKSPDKAHLNLHINSLELGDSAVYFCASSQELGGEPQHFGDGTRLSIL.